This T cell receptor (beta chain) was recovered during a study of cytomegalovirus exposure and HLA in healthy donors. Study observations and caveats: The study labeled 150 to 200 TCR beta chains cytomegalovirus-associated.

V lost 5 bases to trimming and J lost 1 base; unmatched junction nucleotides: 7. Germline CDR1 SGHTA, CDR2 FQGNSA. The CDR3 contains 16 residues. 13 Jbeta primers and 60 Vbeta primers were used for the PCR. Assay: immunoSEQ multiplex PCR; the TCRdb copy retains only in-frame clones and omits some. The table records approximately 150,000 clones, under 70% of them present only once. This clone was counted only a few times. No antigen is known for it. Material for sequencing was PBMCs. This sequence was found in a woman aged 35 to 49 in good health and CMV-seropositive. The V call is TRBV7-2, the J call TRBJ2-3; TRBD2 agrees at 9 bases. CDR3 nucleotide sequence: TGTGCCAGCAGCACCGGGGTAGCGGGAGGCACAGATACGCAGTATTTT. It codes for CASSTGVAGGTDTQYF.